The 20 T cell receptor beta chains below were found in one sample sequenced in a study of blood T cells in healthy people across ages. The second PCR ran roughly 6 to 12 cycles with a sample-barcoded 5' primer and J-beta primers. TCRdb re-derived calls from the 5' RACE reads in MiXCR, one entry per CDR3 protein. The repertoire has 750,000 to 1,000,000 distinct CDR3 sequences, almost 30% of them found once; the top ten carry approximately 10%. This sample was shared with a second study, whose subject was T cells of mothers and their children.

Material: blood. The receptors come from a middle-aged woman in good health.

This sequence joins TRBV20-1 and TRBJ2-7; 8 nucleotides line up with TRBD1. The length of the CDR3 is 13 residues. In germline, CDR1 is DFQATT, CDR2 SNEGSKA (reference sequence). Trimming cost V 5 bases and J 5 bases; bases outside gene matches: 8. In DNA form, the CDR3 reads TGCAGTGCTTACCCCATGGGACAGGACGAGCAGTACTTC. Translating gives CSAYPMGQDEQYF.

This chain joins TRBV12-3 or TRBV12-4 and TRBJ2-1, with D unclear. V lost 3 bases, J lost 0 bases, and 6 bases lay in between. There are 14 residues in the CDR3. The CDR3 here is CASSLETSYNEQFF. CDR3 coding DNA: TGTGCCAGCAGTTTGGAGACCTCCTACAATGAGCAGTTCTTC.

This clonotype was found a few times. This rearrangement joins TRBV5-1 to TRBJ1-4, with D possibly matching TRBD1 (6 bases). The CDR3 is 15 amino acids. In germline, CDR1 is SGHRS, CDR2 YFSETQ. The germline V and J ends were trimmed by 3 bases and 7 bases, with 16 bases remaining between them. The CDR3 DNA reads TGCGCCAGCAGCTCGGCAGGGGCCTGGGGTGAAAAACTGTTTTTT. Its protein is CASSSAGAWGEKLFF.

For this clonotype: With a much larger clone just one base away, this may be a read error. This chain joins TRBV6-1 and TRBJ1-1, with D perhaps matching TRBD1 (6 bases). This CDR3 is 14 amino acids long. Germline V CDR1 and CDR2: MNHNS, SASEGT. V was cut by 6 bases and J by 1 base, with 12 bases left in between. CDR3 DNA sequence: TGTGCCAGCAGATTAACAGGGAGGAACACTGAAGCTTTCTTT. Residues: CASRLTGRNTEAFF.

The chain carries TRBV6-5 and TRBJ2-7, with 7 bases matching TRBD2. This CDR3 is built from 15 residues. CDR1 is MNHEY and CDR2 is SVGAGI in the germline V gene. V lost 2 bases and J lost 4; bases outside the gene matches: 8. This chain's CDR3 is CASSYGAGAGYEQYF. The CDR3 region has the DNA TGTGCCAGCAGTTACGGTGCGGGAGCGGGGTACGAGCAGTACTTC.

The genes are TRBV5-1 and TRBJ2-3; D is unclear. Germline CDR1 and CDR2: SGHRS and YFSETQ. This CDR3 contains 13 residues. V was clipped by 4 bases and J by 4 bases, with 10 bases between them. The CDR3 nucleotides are TGCGCCAGCAGCGGGTCTAGTTCAGATACGCAGTATTTT. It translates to CASSGSSSDTQYF.

CDR3: CASSQEPLAGFGYNEQYF. The CDR3 DNA reads TGTGCCAGCAGCCAAGAGCCCCTAGCGGGGTTCGGGTACAATGAGCAGTACTTC. The chain has TRBV3-1 and TRBJ2-7; 9 bases match TRBD2. Germline values: CDR1 LGHDT, CDR2 YNNKEL (reference sequence). This CDR3 spans 18 amino acids. V lost 0 bases and J lost 7; bases outside the gene matches: 16.

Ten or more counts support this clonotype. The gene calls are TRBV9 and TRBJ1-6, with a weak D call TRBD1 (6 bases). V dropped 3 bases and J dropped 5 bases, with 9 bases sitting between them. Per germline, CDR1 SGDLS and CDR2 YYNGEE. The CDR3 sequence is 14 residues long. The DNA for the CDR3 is TGTGCCAGCAGCGAGGCAGGGGATAATTCACCCCTCCACTTT. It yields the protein CASSEAGDNSPLHF.

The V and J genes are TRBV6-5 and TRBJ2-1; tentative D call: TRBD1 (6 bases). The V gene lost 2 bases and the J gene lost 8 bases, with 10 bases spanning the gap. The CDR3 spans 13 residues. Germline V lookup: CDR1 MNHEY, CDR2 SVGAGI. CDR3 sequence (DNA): TGTGCCAGCAGTTACGAAGGGGGAGATGAGCAGTTCTTC. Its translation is CASSYEGGDEQFF.

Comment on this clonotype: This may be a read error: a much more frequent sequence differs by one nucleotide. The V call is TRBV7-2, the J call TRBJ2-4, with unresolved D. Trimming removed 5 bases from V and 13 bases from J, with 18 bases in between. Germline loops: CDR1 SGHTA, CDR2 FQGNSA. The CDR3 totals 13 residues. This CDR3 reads CASSPRQAYGQYF. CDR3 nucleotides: TGTGCCAGCAGCCCACGGCAAGCCTACGGGCAGTACTTC. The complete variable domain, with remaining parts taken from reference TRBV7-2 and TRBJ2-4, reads GAGVSQSPSNKVTEKGKDVELRCDPISGHTALYWYRQSLGQGLEFLIYFQGNSAPDKSGLPSDRFSAERTGGSVSTLTIQRTQQEDSAVYLCASSPRQAYGQYFGAGTRLSVL.

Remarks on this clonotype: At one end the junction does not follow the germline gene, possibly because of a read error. The CDR3 loop reads CAGSLAGAGGEQFF. The DNA for the CDR3 is TGTGCCGGCAGCTTAGCGGGGGCCGGAGGTGAGCAGTTCTTC. The V and J genes are TRBV7-9 and TRBJ2-1; 9 bases line up with TRBD2. The CDR3 has 14 residues. Germline CDR1 and CDR2: SEHNR and FQNEAQ (reference sequence). Filled out from reference TRBV7-9 and TRBJ2-1, the complete variable domain reads DTGVSQNPRHKITKRGQNVTFRCDPISEHNRLYWYRQTLGQGPEFLTYFQNEAQLEKSRLLSDRFSAERPKGSFSTLEIQRTEQGDSAMYLCAGSLAGAGGEQFFGPGTRLTVL.

CDR3 DNA sequence: TGTGCCACCAGTGATTCACAGGGATATTGCAATCAGCCCCAGCATTTT. Its translation: CATSDSQGYCNQPQHF. V usage is TRBV24-1 and J usage is TRBJ1-5; a weak D match, TRBD1 (6 bases). The ends were cut back, 2 bases at V and 2 bases at J, with 12 bases in the middle. Germline V gives CDR1 KGHDR, CDR2 SFDVKD. This CDR3 has 16 amino acids.

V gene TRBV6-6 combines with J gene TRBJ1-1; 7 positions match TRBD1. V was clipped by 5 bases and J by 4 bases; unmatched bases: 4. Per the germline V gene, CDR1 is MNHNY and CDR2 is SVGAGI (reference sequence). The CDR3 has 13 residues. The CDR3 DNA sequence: TGTGCCAGCAGTCCCGGGACAGTCACTGAAGCTTTCTTT. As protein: CASSPGTVTEAFF.

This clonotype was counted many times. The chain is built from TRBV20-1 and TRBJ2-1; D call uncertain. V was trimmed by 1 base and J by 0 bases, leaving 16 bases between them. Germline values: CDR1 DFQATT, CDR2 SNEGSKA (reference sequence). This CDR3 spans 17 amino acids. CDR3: CSARGGSRRVSYNEQFF. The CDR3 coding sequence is TGCAGTGCTAGAGGGGGATCGCGACGAGTCTCCTACAATGAGCAGTTCTTC.

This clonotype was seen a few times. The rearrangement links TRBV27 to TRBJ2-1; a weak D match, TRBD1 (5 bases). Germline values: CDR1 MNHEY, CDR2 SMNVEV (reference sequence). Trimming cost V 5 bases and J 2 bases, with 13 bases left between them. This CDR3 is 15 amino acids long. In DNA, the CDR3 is TGTGCCAGCAGTGAACAGGTTTTTACCTACAATGAGCAGTTCTTC. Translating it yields CASSEQVFTYNEQFF.

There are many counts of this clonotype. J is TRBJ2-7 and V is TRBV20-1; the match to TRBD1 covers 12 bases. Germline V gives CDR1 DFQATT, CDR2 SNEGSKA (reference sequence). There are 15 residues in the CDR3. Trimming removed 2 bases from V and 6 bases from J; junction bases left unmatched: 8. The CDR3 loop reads CSARLGTGGFGEQYF. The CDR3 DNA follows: TGCAGTGCTAGATTAGGGACAGGGGGCTTCGGCGAGCAGTACTTC.

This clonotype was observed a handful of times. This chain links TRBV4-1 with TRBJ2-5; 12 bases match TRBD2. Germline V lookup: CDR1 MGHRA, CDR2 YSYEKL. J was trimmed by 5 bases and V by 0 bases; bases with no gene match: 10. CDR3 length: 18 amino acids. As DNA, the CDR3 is TGCGCCAGCAGCCAAGATTCCACTAGCGGGGGGCTCGGGGAGACCCAGTACTTC. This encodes CASSQDSTSGGLGETQYF.

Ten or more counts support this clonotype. The CDR3 region is CASRQVGETQYF. For the CDR3, the DNA is TGTGCCAGCAGACAGGTTGGGGAGACCCAGTACTTC. V and J are TRBV7-9 and TRBJ2-5; D possibly corresponds to TRBD1 (5 bases). Trimming stripped 6 bases from V and 5 bases from J, with 10 bases between. The germline CDR1 and CDR2 sequences are SEHNR and FQNEAQ (reference sequence). The CDR3 spans 12 residues. The full variable domain, its missing parts supplied by reference TRBV7-9 and TRBJ2-5, is DTGVSQNPRHKITKRGQNVTFRCDPISEHNRLYWYRQTLGQGPEFLTYFQNEAQLEKSRLLSDRFSAERPKGSFSTLEIQRTEQGDSAMYLCASRQVGETQYFGPGTRLLVL.

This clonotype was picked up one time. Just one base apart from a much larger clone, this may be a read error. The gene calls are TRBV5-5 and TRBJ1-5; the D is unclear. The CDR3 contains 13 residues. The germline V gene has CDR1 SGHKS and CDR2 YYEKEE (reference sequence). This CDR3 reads CANSLQINQPQHF. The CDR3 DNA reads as TGTGCCAACAGCTTGCAGATCAATCAGCCCCAGCATTTT.

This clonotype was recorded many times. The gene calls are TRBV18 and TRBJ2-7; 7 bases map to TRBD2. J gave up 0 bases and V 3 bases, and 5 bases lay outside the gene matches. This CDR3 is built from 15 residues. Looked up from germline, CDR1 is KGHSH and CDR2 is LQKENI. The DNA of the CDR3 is TGTGCCAGCTCACCCAGCGGGGCTGGCTCCTACGAGCAGTACTTC. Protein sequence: CASSPSGAGSYEQYF.